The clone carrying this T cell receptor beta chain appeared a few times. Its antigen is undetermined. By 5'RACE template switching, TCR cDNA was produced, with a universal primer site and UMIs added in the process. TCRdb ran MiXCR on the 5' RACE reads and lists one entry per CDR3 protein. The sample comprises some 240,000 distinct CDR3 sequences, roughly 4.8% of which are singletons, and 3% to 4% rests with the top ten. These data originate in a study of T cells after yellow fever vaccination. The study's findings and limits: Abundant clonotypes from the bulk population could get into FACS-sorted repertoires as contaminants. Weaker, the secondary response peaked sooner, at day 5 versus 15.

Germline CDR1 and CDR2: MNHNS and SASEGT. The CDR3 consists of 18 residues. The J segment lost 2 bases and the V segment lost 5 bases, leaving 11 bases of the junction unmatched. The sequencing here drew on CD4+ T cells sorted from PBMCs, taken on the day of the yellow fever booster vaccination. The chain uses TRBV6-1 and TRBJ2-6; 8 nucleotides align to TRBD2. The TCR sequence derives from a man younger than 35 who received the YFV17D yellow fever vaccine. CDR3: CASSHNQFSGAGANVLTF. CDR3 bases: TGTGCCAGCAGTCACAACCAATTTAGCGGGGCTGGGGCCAACGTCCTGACTTTC.